This record looks at one T cell receptor (beta chain) sequence and its context. Template switching added a universal primer site; cDNA carried unique molecular identifiers. TCRdb ran MiXCR on the 5' RACE reads and lists one entry per CDR3 protein. The sample has hundreds of thousands of distinct CDR3 sequences, approximately 9% seen once. Looked up from germline, CDR1 is SEHNR and CDR2 is FQNEAQ (reference sequence). Trimming removed 5 bases from V and 2 bases from J, with 18 bases in between. The CDR3 extends over 16 amino acids. This entry comes from a study of identical twins. The data were also submitted as part of a second study, on yellow fever vaccine responses in identical twins.

The source is a woman between 18 and 30 years old in good health. Input material: PBMCs. This chain joins TRBV7-9 and TRBJ1-1; the D gene is possibly TRBD1 (5 bases). The CDR3 region is CASSPEPGLQNTEAFF. The CDR3 DNA reads TGTGCCAGCAGCCCAGAACCGGGACTACAAAACACTGAAGCTTTCTTT.